This T cell receptor beta chain was sequenced in a study of T cell responses to AZD1222 COVID-19 vaccine. In the study overall: Pooled together were second doses at about 4 or about 12 weeks. Whole-study findings and limits: The breadth and depth of Spike-specific TCRs increased once two AZD1222 doses had been given.

The CDR3 has 11 residues. The V gene lost 5 bases and the J gene lost 6 bases, with 7 bases spanning the gap. The germline V gene has CDR1 ENHRY and CDR2 SYGVKD. In regard to this clone: Its antigen is unidentified.

Clones were read by immunoSEQ multiplex PCR, and TCRdb kept only the in-frame ones, dropping some. Of 100,000 to 150,000 clones listed, 88% are singletons. This clonotype originated in an adult in good health. The source material was peripheral blood, sampled on day 0 of AZD1222 vaccination. The chain uses TRBV10-3 and TRBJ1-2; D might be TRBD1 (5 bases). The CDR3 spells CAISKTDGYTF. The CDR3 bases are TGTGCCATCAGTAAGACAGATGGCTACACCTTC.